This TCR beta chain emerged from a study of blood T cell repertoires in COVID-19. Whole-study context: COVID-19 samples collected from the United States, Italy and Spain covered acute and convalescent phases. PBMCs, B-cell-depleted T cells, or T cells provided the cDNA or gDNA that made up the material.

CDR1 is SGHNT, CDR2 YYREEE, per germline (reference sequence). V was pared by 4 bases and J by 12 bases, with 17 bases between. The CDR3 spans 14 residues. The authors' processing: Amplification of reference gene primers provided the estimated nucleated cell counts. The table came from immunoSEQ multiplex PCR; TCRdb's copy has only in-frame clones and leaves some out. The V and J calls and clone size are taken from that table; D and trimming were inferred from the DNA. Counted here are about 43,000 clones, about 90% occurring once; the ten biggest clones make up 9.6%. The sequenced material came from peripheral blood. The chain uses TRBV5-4 and TRBJ1-6; a weak D match, TRBD1 (6 bases). The TCR comes from a woman older than 75 with active COVID-19. The CDR3, as DNA: TGTGCCAGCAGCCGCGGGGGCGGCTTACAACCCCTCCACTTT. Translated, it gives CASSRGGGLQPLHF.